The clone carrying this TCR beta chain appeared many times. Its antigen is currently unknown. This sample was included in a study of early T cells in non-severe SARS-CoV-2 infection. Study-level information: Bulk RNA taken from unsorted whole blood was sequenced, leaving chains unpaired. Study-wide points: Matching against VDJdb likely underestimated virus-specific expansions, favoring anti-spike CD8.

There are 15 residues in the CDR3. Trimming removed 0 bases at V and 3 bases at J, with 9 bases between. Germline loops: CDR1 MNHEY, CDR2 SVGEGT. Individually, cDNA molecules had unique molecular identifiers attached to them. TCRdb fed the 5' RACE reads into MiXCR, producing one record per CDR3 protein. The table records some 64,000 distinct CDR3 sequences, more than 8.5% of them present only once. The chain recombines TRBV6-2 or TRBV6-3 with TRBJ1-5, with D unclear. The clonotype comes from an adult who was a healthcare worker with PCR-confirmed SARS-CoV-2 infection or an uninfected control (not recorded which). The input for sequencing was whole blood, taken at baseline. CDR3 protein: CASSYSGSHNQPQHF. The CDR3 DNA reads TGTGCCAGCAGTTACTCGGGCTCCCACAATCAGCCCCAGCATTTT.